This is a list of T cell receptor beta chains from one sample in a study of blood T cell repertoires in COVID-19. The protocol was immunoSEQ multiplex PCR, while the TCRdb copy is restricted to in-frame clones and leaves out a portion. The table records 150,000 to 200,000 clones, approximately 86% of them present only once. The sequencing sample was made of peripheral blood. These receptors all stem from an older man with acute or convalescent COVID-19. Each CDR3 is given without its conserved first and last residue. Fields, in order: clone size, V gene, D gene, CDR3 protein. A D gene is named only where the DNA matches it firmly. Clone sizes are given selectively: once, few, many, or a class where the clone is expanded.

-,TRBV7-9,-,ASSLHSTSTDTQY
-,TRBV27,TRBD2,ASPGLAGGEQF
-,TRBV5-1,-,ASTELPGDSPLH
-,TRBV7-3,-,ASSPQGPLTGNTIY
-,TRBV6-1,-,ASSEVPFLTGDYGYT
-,TRBV7-9,-,ASSTRGTGELF
-,TRBV27,-,ASRGHPGTEAF
once,TRBV10-2,TRBD2,ASSESTSGHYEQY
few,TRBV9,TRBD1,ASSTGTVNYGYT
once,TRBV19,-,ASSILLYSSGEKLF
-,TRBV15,-,ATRLGAASNTGELF
-,TRBV9,-,ASSVDGAGRETQY
-,TRBV7-9,-,ASSLEVRGLSYNEQF
-,TRBV5-4,-,ASTEGGGYNEQF
-,TRBV2,-,ASNLQGGSSYNSPLH
-,TRBV10-2,-,ASLRAGEDYGYT
-,TRBV2,TRBD2,ARSGSGTDTQY
-,TRBV10-3,-,AISEWGRPNNSPLH
-,TRBV7-6,TRBD1,ASSLAGRGTGRNYGYT
once,TRBV19,-,ASSIELALDTQY
-,TRBV23-1,TRBD2,ASSHPGLAGGPGTDTQY
-,TRBV3-1/TRBV3-2,TRBD1,ASSPTGEGGYT
-,TRBV5-1,-,ASSLIREKGYT
-,TRBV5-1,TRBD1,ASSIPQGSTGELF
-,TRBV19,-,ASSIVFGNTEAF
-,TRBV28,-,ASSPAGLIWGTEAF
-,TRBV4-1,-,ASSQGLYNSPLH
-,TRBV11-3,-,ASSSGGGLSGNTIY
-,TRBV5-4,TRBD2,ASSLNSGRNYNEQF
-,TRBV29-1,TRBD1,SVEDTGGQETQY
-,TRBV18,-,ASSRSGAQNTEAF
-,TRBV18,-,ASSPLNNQPQH
-,TRBV11-2,-,ASSLDAQGGDWRRNEQF
once,TRBV5-1,-,ASSDSPNQPQH
-,TRBV4-2,TRBD1,ASSHRMGQDYGYT
once,TRBV29-1,TRBD1,SVEVLQGQETQY
few,TRBV11-2,-,ASSRTRGRGEQY
-,TRBV5-8,-,ASSLVGRGYGYT